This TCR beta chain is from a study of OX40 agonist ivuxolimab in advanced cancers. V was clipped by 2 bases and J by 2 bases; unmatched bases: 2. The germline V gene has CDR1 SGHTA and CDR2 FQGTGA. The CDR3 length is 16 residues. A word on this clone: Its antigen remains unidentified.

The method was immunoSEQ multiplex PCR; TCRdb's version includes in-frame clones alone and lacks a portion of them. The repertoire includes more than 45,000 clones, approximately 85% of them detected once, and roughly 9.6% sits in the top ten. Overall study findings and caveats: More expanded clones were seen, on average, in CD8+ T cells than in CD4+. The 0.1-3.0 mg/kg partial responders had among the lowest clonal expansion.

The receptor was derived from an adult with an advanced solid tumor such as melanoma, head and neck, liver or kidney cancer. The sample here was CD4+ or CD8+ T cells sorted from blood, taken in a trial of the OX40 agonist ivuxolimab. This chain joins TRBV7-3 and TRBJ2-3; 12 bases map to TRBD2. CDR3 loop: CASSLGLAGITDTQYF. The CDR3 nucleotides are TGTGCCAGCAGCTTAGGACTAGCGGGGATCACAGATACGCAGTATTTT.